These T cell receptor beta chains were read from a single sample in a study of blood T cells in healthy people across ages. TCRdb reprocessed the 5' RACE reads with MiXCR, giving one entry per CDR3 protein. The table shows hundreds of thousands of distinct CDR3 sequences, with under 80% occurring only once. Specimen: blood. The receptor set was obtained from a young man in good health. CDR3s include the opening cysteine and the closing phenylalanine or tryptophan. The order of the fields is V gene, J gene, CDR3 protein.

>TRBV5-1|TRBJ2-7
CASSLEGTRRYEQYF
>TRBV7-2|TRBJ2-3
CASSPLAGGFTDTQYF
>TRBV20-1|TRBJ2-1
CSALTSGGAVDEQFF
>TRBV27|TRBJ1-2
CASRPDSANYGYTF
>TRBV5-1|TRBJ2-4
CASSTDRGRRNIQYF
>TRBV7-2|TRBJ2-3
CASSSLPGLNIADTQYF
>TRBV4-3|TRBJ2-1
CASSPAVGGGHEQFF
>TRBV6-6|TRBJ2-7
CASSSDSLKYF
>TRBV6-2/TRBV6-3|-
CASSPIAGGYEQYF
>TRBV6-2/TRBV6-3|TRBJ2-1
CASSILRDRGNEQFF
>TRBV7-9|TRBJ2-1
CASTLSGNEQFF
>TRBV28|TRBJ2-3
CASSQPVYTDTQYF
>TRBV5-1|TRBJ2-1
CASRLGIYNEQFF
>TRBV7-9|TRBJ2-1
CASSKGTSGNNEQFF
>TRBV6-1|TRBJ2-7
CASSERQGDPYEQYF
>TRBV4-3|TRBJ2-3
CASSQRFSSGSSTDTQYF
>TRBV12-5|TRBJ2-4
CASGLARLAHRGAKNIQYF
>TRBV27|TRBJ2-3
CASTPWPGTSTDTQYF
>TRBV12-3/TRBV12-4|TRBJ1-1
CASSFRGARVETEAFF
>TRBV20-1|TRBJ2-1
CSARDLWQPSNEQFF
>TRBV27|TRBJ2-1
CASSLTLGGNEQFF
>TRBV7-2|TRBJ1-2
CASSEPPGREGGYTF
>TRBV7-9|-
CASSPRLGSYQETQFF
>TRBV9|TRBJ2-3
CASSALRGGESTDTQYF
>TRBV29-1|TRBJ2-5
CSVLQETQYF
>TRBV4-2|-
CASSQVGGGQGAFSEQYF
>TRBV6-6|TRBJ1-5
CASSWGQASYQPQHF
>TRBV6-5|TRBJ2-5
CASSYHPGRDLEQYF
>TRBV29-1|TRBJ2-3
CSVEGGGGIRTDTQYF
>TRBV6-5|TRBJ2-5
CASIARDYQETQYF
>TRBV29-1|TRBJ2-3
CSVNRGEDTRYF
>TRBV7-3|TRBJ2-3
CASSFKQGALRTDTQYF
>TRBV24-1|TRBJ2-7
CATSDPGTSGPPYEQYF
>TRBV18|TRBJ2-4
CASSPQVTGRENIQYF
>TRBV20-1|TRBJ1-4
CSARGDEKLFF
>TRBV5-6|TRBJ2-1
CASSLRTGRTYNEQFF
>TRBV20-1|TRBJ2-3
CSASVGLAGVDTQYF
>TRBV5-1|TRBJ2-5
CASSLTERGGQETQYF
>TRBV10-3|TRBJ1-2
CAISAVRGTNYGYTF
>TRBV29-1|TRBJ2-7
CSVGEGASYEQYF
>TRBV7-3|TRBJ2-1
CASSLLGGVDEQFF
>TRBV6-2/TRBV6-3|-
CASSYGTGIEQYF
>TRBV3-1|TRBJ2-7
CASSQSQTPSYEQYF